The present entry profiles one T cell receptor beta chain with its context. No antigen is known for it. These data come from a study of regulatory T cells in long-lasting Graves disease. Study-level results: Lower TCR diversity was seen in persistent Graves' patients than in newly diagnosed ones.

Libraries of TCR beta came from iRepertoire HTBI primers plus Arm-PCR of CDR3 regions. Each CDR3 protein gets one entry after TCRdb re-called the multiplex PCR reads with MiXCR. The repertoire includes more than 400,000 distinct CDR3 sequences, around 15% of them detected once, and over 8.5% sits in the top ten. Regarding time point: newly diagnosed GD, antithyroid drugs for less than 3 months. PBMCs were the source of the RNA used for TCR sequencing. EDTA tubes were used for drawing about 9 milliliters of peripheral blood. The CDR3 totals 13 residues. Germline V gives CDR1 SQVTM, CDR2 ANQGSEA. With 2 bases clipped from V and 7 bases from J, the junction kept 8 bases outside the gene matches. This sample was also put to use in a study of T cells in Graves' hyperthyroidism and ophthalmopathy.

The sequence was obtained from a woman in her twenties or thirties with Graves disease. Material: peripheral blood mononuclear cells (PBMCs), obtained at new diagnosis, from a patient treated with antithyroid drugs. This chain uses TRBV29-1 with TRBJ2-7, with TRBD1 matching 7 bases. The CDR3 DNA reads TGCAGCGTTGAAAGGGGACAGTCTAGTGAGCAGTACTTC. Encoded protein: CSVERGQSSEQYF.